This T cell receptor beta chain was sequenced in a study of cytomegalovirus exposure and HLA in healthy donors. From germline, CDR1 is SNHLY and CDR2 FYNNEI. The CDR3 totals 16 residues. Trimming cost V 5 bases and J 5 bases, with 18 bases left between them. Study-level findings and limits: Reportedly, diagnosis of cytomegalovirus status by the classifier showed high specificity and sensitivity. Some 17,000 TCR beta sequences were associated with HLA alleles at 0.05 false discovery rate in a later analysis.

Healthy donors of bone marrow made up the group. Notes on this clone: Its antigen is still unknown.

Use of 60 Vbeta and 13 Jbeta primers characterized the PCR. Sequencing used immunoSEQ multiplex PCR; TCRdb keeps in-frame clones, though not all of them. In the table there are 65,000 to 95,000 clones, over 70% of which are singletons. Sequenced sample: PBMCs. The gene calls are TRBV2 and TRBJ2-2; D unclear. This sequence was found in a male donor in good health and CMV-seropositive. CDR3 in DNA: TGTGCCAGCAGTTTCCCATCTCCCACGGGTACCGGGGAGCTGTTTTTT. Translating gives CASSFPSPTGTGELFF.